This T cell receptor (beta chain) comes out of a study of cytomegalovirus exposure and HLA in healthy donors. General observations from the study: Rarity held for most TCR sequences, but there were some public TCRs that occurred in many donors. From TCR beta sequences, most subjects' HLA-A and HLA-B alleles were reportedly predicted accurately. Cytomegalovirus-associated TCR beta chains were listed, numbering more than 150.

PCR employed 60 Vbeta and 13 Jbeta primers. Assay used: immunoSEQ multiplex PCR; TCRdb lists only in-frame clones, some missing. The sample contains about 170,000 clones, less than 80% of which appear only once. With regard to this clone: Its target is unknown.

The CDR3 extends over 13 amino acids. The germline V and J ends were trimmed by 1 base and 6 bases, with 9 bases remaining between them. Germline CDR1 and CDR2: SGHRS and YFSETQ. Sequencing used PBMCs. The TCR originated in a man aged 35-49 years in good health and CMV-seronegative. The chain couples TRBV5-1 to TRBJ2-3; D not resolved. The CDR3 sequence is CASSLLPPDTQYF. Written as DNA, the CDR3 is TGCGCCAGCAGCTTGCTCCCTCCCGATACGCAGTATTTT.